The 26 T cell receptor beta chains below come from one sample, sequenced in a study of blood T cells in healthy people across ages (dated by TCRdb to between 2014 and 2017). Library generation was performed with 5' RACE. The reads were generated on an Illumina HiSeq 2500. The second PCR ran for roughly 7 to 12 cycles and used a J-beta primer mix along with a sample-barcoded 5' primer. The public reads were quality trimmed at Q25 with fastp and then assembled into clones with MiXCR by TCRdb, keeping productive beta chains. Identical CDR3 proteins give one entry, which carries the most common genes and DNA. Within this sample are fewer than 1.5 million distinct CDR3 sequences, with approximately 42% of them counted one time only. Together, the top ten hold roughly 7.9% of the sample. The sample was blood. These receptor sequences come from a woman aged 18 to 35 in good health.

This clonotype was detected only a few times. The chain has TRBV7-9 and TRBJ2-1; 13 nucleotides agree with TRBD2. There are 15 residues in the CDR3. V dropped 0 bases and J dropped 13; count of bases not matched to a gene: 6. Germline assignment: CDR1 SEHNR and CDR2 FQNEAQ (reference sequence). The CDR3 region is CASSLATSGGAEQFF. CDR3 bases: TGTGCCAGCAGCTTAGCAACTAGCGGGGGGGCAGAACAGTTCTTC.

In its sample, this clonotype was seen once. This rearrangement joins TRBV27 to TRBJ2-3; D unresolved. The CDR3 has 13 amino acids. Between the trimmed V and J ends, which lost 5 bases and 4 bases, there was a span of 10 bases. CDR1 is MNHEY, CDR2 SMNVEV, per germline (reference sequence). DNA of the CDR3: TGTGCCAGCAGTGCCACTTATTCAGATACGCAGTATTTT. Translation: CASSATYSDTQYF.

This rearrangement joins TRBV10-2 to TRBJ2-7, with D uncertain. CDR3 size: 13 residues. Germline values: CDR1 WSHSY, CDR2 SAAADI. V lost 3 bases and J lost 3, with 9 bases in between. The CDR3 sequence is CASSDGKYYEQYF. The CDR3 nucleotides read TGCGCCAGCAGTGACGGCAAGTACTACGAGCAGTACTTC.

This clonotype showed up just a few times. The rearrangement links TRBV7-9 to TRBJ2-7; 7 nucleotides align to TRBD1. Per germline, CDR1 SEHNR and CDR2 FQNEAQ (reference sequence). The CDR3 is 20 amino acids. Unmatched junction bases numbered 22, after V lost 4 bases and J lost 1 base. The DNA for the CDR3 is TGTGCCAGCAGCTGGTCCGAGAGGAATTATCGGGACAGCGGATCCTACGAGCAGTACTTC. This encodes CASSWSERNYRDSGSYEQYF.

The chain uses TRBV12-3 or TRBV12-4 and TRBJ2-1; possible D gene TRBD2, 6 bases. With 6 bases removed from V and 8 bases from J, the gap between germline ends came to 14 bases. The CDR3 loop spans 13 amino acids. The CDR3: CASSPEGLYEQFF. The DNA for the CDR3 is TGTGCCAGCAGCCCGGAGGGTCTCTATGAGCAGTTCTTC.

The chain combines TRBV30 with TRBJ2-7; possibly TRBD2 for D (7 bases). The CDR3 is 16 amino acids. V shed 2 bases and J shed 2 bases, with 19 bases lying between them. Germline CDR1 is GTSNPN and CDR2 is SVGIG (reference sequence). The DNA of the CDR3 is TGTGCCTGGAGTCCAACCCCGGGGGGCGACGCCTACGAGCAGTACTTC. Its translation is CAWSPTPGGDAYEQYF. The complete variable domain, with remaining parts taken from reference TRBV30 and TRBJ2-7, reads SQTIHQWPATLVQPVGSPLSLECTVEGTSNPNLYWYRQAAGRGLQLLFYSVGIGQISSEVPQNLSASRPQDRQFILSSKKLLLSDSGFYLCAWSPTPGGDAYEQYFGPGTRLTVT.

This clonotype was picked up one time. At one end the junction does not follow the germline gene, possibly because of a read error. The rearrangement joins TRBV6-5 to TRBJ1-2; TRBD1 aligns across 8 bases. The CDR3 is 13 residues long. Looked up from germline, CDR1 is MNHEY and CDR2 is SVGAGI. The CDR3 bases are TGTGCCCGCAGGAAGGGACAGGCAAGAGGCTACACCTTC. Translation: CARRKGQARGYTF.

This clonotype has a count of ten or more. This chain's CDR3 is CAPPLDYGYTF. For the CDR3, the DNA is TGTGCTCCACCGCTCGACTATGGCTACACCTTC. The chain employs TRBV10-3 and TRBJ1-2; no firm D call. This CDR3 contains 11 residues. Germline V gene data show CDR1 as ENHRY and CDR2 as SYGVKD.

This clonotype has a handful of counts. The chain couples TRBV9 to TRBJ1-2; D is possibly TRBD1 (6 bases). Germline V gives CDR1 SGDLS, CDR2 YYNGEE. The CDR3 covers 15 residues. V gave up 0 bases and J gave up 7 bases, with 16 bases separating them. The CDR3 DNA sequence: TGTGCCAGCAGCGTAGAGGGACACGGGGCTGGTGGCTACACCTTC. Translated, it gives CASSVEGHGAGGYTF. The full variable domain, its missing parts supplied by reference TRBV9 and TRBJ1-2, is DSGVTQTPKHLITATGQRVTLRCSPRSGDLSVYWYQQSLDQGLQFLIQYYNGEERAKGNILERFSAQQFPDLHSELNLSSLELGDSALYFCASSVEGHGAGGYTFGSGTRLTVV.

This chain connects TRBV20-1 to TRBJ2-1; D may be TRBD1 (6 bases). The J call may be wrong; the DNA end is better matched by TRBJ2-7. This CDR3 is built from 15 residues. Germline V gene lookup returns CDR1 DFQATT and CDR2 SNEGSKA (reference sequence). The CDR3: CSARVLGHPNDEQYF. DNA for the CDR3: TGCAGTGCTAGAGTGTTGGGACACCCAAACGATGAGCAGTACTTC.

This chain joins TRBV4-1 and TRBJ2-2; 11 positions match TRBD2. V shed 1 base and J 4 bases; nucleotides not matched to a gene: 5. The length of the CDR3 is 17 residues. Germline V gene sequence: CDR1 MGHRA, CDR2 YSYEKL. CDR3: CASSQVLAGGATGELFF. CDR3 sequence (DNA): TGCGCCAGCAGCCAAGTTTTAGCGGGAGGGGCCACCGGGGAGCTGTTTTTT.

The chain joins TRBV12-3 or TRBV12-4 to TRBJ2-7; 9 bases line up with TRBD2. This CDR3 has 21 amino acids. V lost 2 bases to trimming and J lost 3 bases; unmatched junction nucleotides: 23. The CDR3 reads CASSLRGLEVTSGPHSYEQYF. The CDR3 DNA sequence: TGTGCCAGCAGTTTACGGGGCCTAGAGGTAACTAGCGGGCCCCATAGCTACGAGCAGTACTTC.

The CDR3 sequence: CASSPRTREQFF. Here the CDR3 DNA reads TGTGCCAGCAGCCCGAGAACGAGGGAGCAGTTCTTC. This chain joins TRBV3-1 and TRBJ2-1; D ambiguous. Trimming pared 4 bases from V and 10 bases from J, leaving 11 bases between. The germline gives CDR1 LGHDT, CDR2 YNNKEL (reference sequence). The CDR3 is made up of 12 amino acids.

The V call is TRBV20-1, the J call TRBJ2-7, with D perhaps matching TRBD2 (6 bases). Germline values: CDR1 DFQATT, CDR2 SNEGSKA (reference sequence). CDR3 length: 13 residues. V shed 3 bases and J shed 3 bases, with 12 bases lying between them. Here the CDR3 DNA reads TGCAGTGCTAGGCGCGGGGCCGGCTACGAGCAGTACTTC. Translation gives CSARRGAGYEQYF.

The genes are TRBV29-1 and TRBJ1-2; a weak D match, TRBD1 (5 bases). V gave up 6 bases and J gave up 10 bases, with 18 bases separating them. This CDR3 region has 12 residues. Germline CDR1 SQVTM, CDR2 ANQGSEA. The chain's CDR3 is CSVTEDKKIYTF. The CDR3 DNA reads as TGCAGCGTGACGGAGGACAAGAAGATCTACACCTTC. Filled out from reference TRBV29-1 and TRBJ1-2, the complete variable domain reads SAVISQKPSRDICQRGTSLTIQCQVDSQVTMMFWYRQQPGQSLTLIATANQGSEATYESGFVIDKFPISRPNLTFSTLTVSNMSPEDSSIYLCSVTEDKKIYTFGSGTRLTVV.

The chain links TRBV6-6 to TRBJ2-1; D remains ambiguous. The J call could be wrong; TRBJ2-7 is a better fit for the DNA end. The CDR3 is 13 residues long. From germline, CDR1 is MNHNY and CDR2 SVGAGI (reference sequence). CDR3 in amino acids: CASSSLTYNEQYF. CDR3 nucleotides: TGTGCCAGCAGTTCCCTTACCTACAATGAGCAGTACTTC.

J is TRBJ2-1 and V is TRBV6-5; D is uncertain. Trimming shortened V by 0 bases and J by 0 bases, and 9 bases separated the two germline ends. Germline CDR1 is MNHEY and CDR2 is SVGAGI. The CDR3 totals 16 residues. As DNA, the CDR3 is TGTGCCAGCAGTTACTCCCCGATGAGCTCCTACAATGAGCAGTTCTTC. It yields the protein CASSYSPMSSYNEQFF.

The rearrangement links TRBV7-9 to TRBJ2-1; 11 bases are a match to TRBD2. The germline V gene encodes CDR1 SEHNR and CDR2 FQNEAQ (reference sequence). CDR3 length: 19 residues. V trimming: 9 bases; J trimming: 2 bases; junction bases outside the gene matches: 18. The CDR3 reads CARGALGLAGGATYNEQFF. The CDR3 DNA follows: TGTGCCAGGGGTGCTCTGGGCCTAGCGGGAGGAGCTACCTACAATGAGCAGTTCTTC.

This chain joins TRBV7-8 and TRBJ2-3, with D possibly TRBD2 on 6 matching bases. Germline values: CDR1 SGHVS, CDR2 FQNEAQ. The V gene lost 5 bases and the J gene lost 2 bases, with 17 bases spanning the gap. This CDR3 region has 16 residues. This chain's CDR3 is CASSQKLGSPTDTQYF. CDR3 in DNA: TGTGCCAGCAGCCAGAAACTCGGGAGCCCCACAGATACGCAGTATTTT.

The table lists this clonotype with a few counts. The V call is TRBV10-3, the J call TRBJ2-3, with TRBD1 identical over 7 bases. With 2 bases clipped from V and 4 bases from J, the junction kept 6 bases outside the gene matches. The CDR3 spans 15 residues. Germline V gene sequence: CDR1 ENHRY, CDR2 SYGVKD. CDR3 amino acids: CAISEPGTASDTQYF. As DNA, the CDR3 is TGTGCCATCAGTGAGCCTGGGACAGCGTCAGATACGCAGTATTTT.

This clonotype was found a few times. The chain has TRBV2 and TRBJ2-7; 11 nucleotides align to TRBD2. The CDR3 length is 15 residues. Germline trimming cut 6 bases from V and 3 bases from J; bases unmatched to any gene: 7. Germline V lookup: CDR1 SNHLY, CDR2 FYNNEI. CDR3 loop: CASRDTSGSFYEQYF. The CDR3, as DNA: TGTGCCAGCAGAGACACTAGCGGGAGTTTCTACGAGCAGTACTTC.

The chain carries TRBV20-1 and TRBJ1-2; D remains ambiguous. CDR1 is DFQATT, CDR2 SNEGSKA, per germline (reference sequence). CDR3 length: 13 amino acids. V was trimmed by 5 bases and J by 6 bases, leaving 16 bases between them. The CDR3 sequence: CSAFRLLPDGYTF. Written as DNA, the CDR3 is TGCAGTGCTTTCAGACTCTTACCTGATGGCTACACCTTC.

The CDR3 is CASSQDPGTSIVGEQYF. CDR3 coding DNA: TGCGCCAGCAGCCAAGACCCCGGGACTAGCATAGTTGGCGAGCAGTACTTC. The chain uses TRBV4-1 and TRBJ2-7, with 9 nucleotides matching TRBD2. Trimming cost V 0 bases and J 6 bases; bases outside gene matches: 12. The CDR3 length is 17 residues. Germline V CDR1 and CDR2: MGHRA, YSYEKL.

The gene calls are TRBV6-2 or TRBV6-3 and TRBJ1-1, with D possibly matching TRBD1 (6 bases). Trimming cost V 5 bases and J 5 bases, with 12 bases left between them. From germline, CDR1 is MNHEY and CDR2 SVGEGT. The CDR3 has 13 amino acids. CDR3 nucleotides: TGTGCCAGCAGTGTCCCGGGACATACTGAAGCTTTCTTT. Translation: CASSVPGHTEAFF.

The table lists this clonotype with many counts. The chain couples TRBV4-1 to TRBJ2-5, with a possible D match to TRBD1 (6 bases). This CDR3 is 14 amino acids long. Germline CDR1 MGHRA, CDR2 YSYEKL. Between the trimmed V and J ends, which lost 4 bases and 1 base, there was a span of 10 bases. CDR3 loop: CASSPGTLQETQYF. CDR3 coding DNA: TGCGCCAGCAGCCCGGGGACACTCCAAGAGACCCAGTACTTC.

The rearrangement links TRBV20-1 to TRBJ2-1; 14 bases align to TRBD2. The CDR3 extends over 16 amino acids. Germline lookup yields CDR1 DFQATT and CDR2 SNEGSKA (reference sequence). The J segment lost 9 bases and the V segment lost 5 bases, leaving 12 bases of the junction unmatched. The CDR3 DNA is TGCAGTGCTCCACCTACCGGGACTAGCGGGAGCTCTGAGCAGTTCTTC. It translates to CSAPPTGTSGSSEQFF.